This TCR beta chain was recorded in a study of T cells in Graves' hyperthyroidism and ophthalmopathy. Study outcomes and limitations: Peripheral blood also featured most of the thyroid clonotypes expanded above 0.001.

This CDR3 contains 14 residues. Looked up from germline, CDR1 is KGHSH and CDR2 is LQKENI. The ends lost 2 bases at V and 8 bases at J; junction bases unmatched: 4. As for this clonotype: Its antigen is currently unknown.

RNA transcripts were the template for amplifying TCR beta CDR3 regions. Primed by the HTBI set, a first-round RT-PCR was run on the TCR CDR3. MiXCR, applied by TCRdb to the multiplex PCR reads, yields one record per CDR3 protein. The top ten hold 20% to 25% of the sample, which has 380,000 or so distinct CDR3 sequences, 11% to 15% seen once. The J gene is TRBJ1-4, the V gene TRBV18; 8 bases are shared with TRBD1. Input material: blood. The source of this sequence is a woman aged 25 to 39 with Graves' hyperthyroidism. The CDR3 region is CASSPTGGYEKLFF. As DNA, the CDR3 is TGTGCCAGCTCACCAACAGGGGGATACGAAAAACTGTTTTTT. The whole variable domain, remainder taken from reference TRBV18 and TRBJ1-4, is NAGVMQNPRHLVRRRGQEARLRCSPMKGHSHVYWYRQLPEEGLKFMVYLQKENIIDESGMPKERFSAEFPKEGPSILRIQQVVRGDSAAYFCASSPTGGYEKLFFGSGTQLSVL.